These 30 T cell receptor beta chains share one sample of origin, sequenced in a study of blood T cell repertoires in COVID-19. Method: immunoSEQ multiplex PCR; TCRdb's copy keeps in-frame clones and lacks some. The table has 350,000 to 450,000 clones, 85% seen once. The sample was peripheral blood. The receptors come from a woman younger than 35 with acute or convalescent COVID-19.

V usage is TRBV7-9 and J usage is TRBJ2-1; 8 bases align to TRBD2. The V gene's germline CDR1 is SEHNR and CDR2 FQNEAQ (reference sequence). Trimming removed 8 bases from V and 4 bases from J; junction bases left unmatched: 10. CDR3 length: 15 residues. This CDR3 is CASGYSSGRYNEQFF. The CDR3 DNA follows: TGTGCCAGCGGGTACTCAAGCGGGAGATACAATGAGCAGTTCTTC.

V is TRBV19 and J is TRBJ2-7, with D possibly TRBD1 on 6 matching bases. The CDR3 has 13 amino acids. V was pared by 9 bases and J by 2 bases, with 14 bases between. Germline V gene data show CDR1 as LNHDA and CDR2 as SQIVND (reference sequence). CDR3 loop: CASSGQFAYEQYF. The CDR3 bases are TGTGCCAGCTCCGGACAGTTTGCCTACGAGCAGTACTTC.

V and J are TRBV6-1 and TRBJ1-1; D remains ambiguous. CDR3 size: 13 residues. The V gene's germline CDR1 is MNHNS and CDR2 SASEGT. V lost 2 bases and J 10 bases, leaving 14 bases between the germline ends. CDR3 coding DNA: TGTGCCAGCAGTGAAAGGATAGAAGCGGCAGCTTTCTTT. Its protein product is CASSERIEAAAFF.

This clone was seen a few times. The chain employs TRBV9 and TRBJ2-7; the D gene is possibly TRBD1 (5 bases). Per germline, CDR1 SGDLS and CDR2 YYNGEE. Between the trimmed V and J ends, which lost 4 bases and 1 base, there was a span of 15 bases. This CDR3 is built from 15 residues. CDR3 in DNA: TGTGCCAGCAGCCCCCGCGCAGGGCGATCCTACGAGCAGTACTTC. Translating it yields CASSPRAGRSYEQYF.

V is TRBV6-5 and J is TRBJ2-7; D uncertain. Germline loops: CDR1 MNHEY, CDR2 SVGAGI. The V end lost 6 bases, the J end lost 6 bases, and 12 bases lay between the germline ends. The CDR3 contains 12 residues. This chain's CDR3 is CASSSPPFEQYF. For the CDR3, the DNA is TGTGCCAGCAGCTCCCCCCCTTTCGAGCAGTACTTC.

The CDR3 protein is CASSFSRLETQYF. The CDR3, as DNA: TGTGCCAGCAGCTTTTCTAGACTGGAGACCCAGTACTTC. This chain links TRBV11-1 with TRBJ2-5; D is ambiguous. Germline assignment: CDR1 SGHAT and CDR2 FQDESV (reference sequence). Trimming pared 3 bases from V and 5 bases from J, leaving 10 bases between. This CDR3 has 13 residues.

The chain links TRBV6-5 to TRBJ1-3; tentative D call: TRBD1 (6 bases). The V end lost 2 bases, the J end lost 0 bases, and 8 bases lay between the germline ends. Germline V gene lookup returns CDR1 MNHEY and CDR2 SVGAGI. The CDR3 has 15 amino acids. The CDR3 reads CASSYGDNSGNTIYF. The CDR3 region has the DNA TGTGCCAGCAGTTACGGGGACAACTCTGGAAACACCATATATTTT.

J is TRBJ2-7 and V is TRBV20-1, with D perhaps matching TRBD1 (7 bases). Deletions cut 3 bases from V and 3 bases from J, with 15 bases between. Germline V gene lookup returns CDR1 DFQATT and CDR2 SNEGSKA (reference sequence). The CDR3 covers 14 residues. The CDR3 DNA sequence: TGCAGTGCTAGTGGGCGGGACAGAAACTACGAGCAGTACTTC. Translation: CSASGRDRNYEQYF.

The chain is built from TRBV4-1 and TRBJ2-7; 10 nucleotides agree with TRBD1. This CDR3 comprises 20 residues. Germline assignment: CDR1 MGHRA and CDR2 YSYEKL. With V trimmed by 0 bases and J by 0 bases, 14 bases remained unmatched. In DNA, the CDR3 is TGCGCCAGCAGCCAAGACATGGGACAGGGGTTCCAATCGATCTCCTACGAGCAGTACTTC. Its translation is CASSQDMGQGFQSISYEQYF.

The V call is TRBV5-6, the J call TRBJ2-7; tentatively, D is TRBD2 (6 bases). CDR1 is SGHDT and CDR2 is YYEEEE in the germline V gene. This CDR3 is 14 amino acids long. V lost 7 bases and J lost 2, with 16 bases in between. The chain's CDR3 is CASVGWRGTYEQYF. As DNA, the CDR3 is TGTGCCAGCGTTGGTTGGCGGGGAACCTACGAGCAGTACTTC.

This CDR3 reads CASSLVTGEAYNEQFF. DNA of the CDR3: TGCGCCAGCAGCTTGGTGACGGGAGAGGCCTACAATGAGCAGTTCTTC. The chain is built from TRBV5-1 and TRBJ2-1; the D gene is possibly TRBD2 (6 bases). V lost 0 bases to trimming and J lost 2 bases, with 12 bases between them. The germline V gene has CDR1 SGHRS and CDR2 YFSETQ. CDR3 length: 16 residues.

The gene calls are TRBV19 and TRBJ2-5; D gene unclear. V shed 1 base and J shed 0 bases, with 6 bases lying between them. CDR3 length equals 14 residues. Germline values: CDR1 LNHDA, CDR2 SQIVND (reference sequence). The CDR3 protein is CASSIVLNQETQYF. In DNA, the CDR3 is TGTGCCAGTAGTATAGTACTTAACCAAGAGACCCAGTACTTC.

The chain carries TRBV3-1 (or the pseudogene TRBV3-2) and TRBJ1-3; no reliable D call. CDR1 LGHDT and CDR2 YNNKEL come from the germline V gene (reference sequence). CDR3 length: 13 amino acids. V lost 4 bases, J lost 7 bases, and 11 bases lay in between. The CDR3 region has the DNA TGTGCCAGCAGCCCGCCCCGGGTTAACACCATATATTTT. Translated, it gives CASSPPRVNTIYF.

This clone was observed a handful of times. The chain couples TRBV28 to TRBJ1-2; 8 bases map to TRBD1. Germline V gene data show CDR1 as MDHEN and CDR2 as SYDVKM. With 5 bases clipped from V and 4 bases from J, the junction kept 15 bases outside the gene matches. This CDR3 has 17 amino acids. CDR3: CASSTGQGRLAPYGYTF. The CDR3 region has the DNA TGTGCCAGCAGTACCGGACAGGGACGCTTGGCTCCCTATGGCTACACCTTC.

CDR3 nucleotide sequence: TGTGCCAGCAGCTTGGCACCGACTATGCAAGAGACCCAGTACTTC. Translation gives CASSLAPTMQETQYF. The chain uses TRBV5-6 and TRBJ2-5; the D gene is possibly TRBD2 (5 bases). In germline, CDR1 is SGHDT, CDR2 YYEEEE. V was cut by 0 bases and J by 2 bases, with 11 bases left in between. The CDR3 is made up of 15 amino acids.

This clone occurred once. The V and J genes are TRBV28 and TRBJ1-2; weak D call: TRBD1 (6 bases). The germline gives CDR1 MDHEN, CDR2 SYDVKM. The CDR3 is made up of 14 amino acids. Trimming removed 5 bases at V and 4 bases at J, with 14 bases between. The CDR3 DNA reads TGTGCCAGCAGTCCGCAGGACAGCCTCTATGGCTACACCTTC. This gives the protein CASSPQDSLYGYTF.

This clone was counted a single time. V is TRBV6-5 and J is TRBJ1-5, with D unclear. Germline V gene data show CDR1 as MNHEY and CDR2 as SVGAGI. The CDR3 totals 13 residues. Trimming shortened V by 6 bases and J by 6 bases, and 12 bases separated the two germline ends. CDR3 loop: CASSPRRGQPQHF. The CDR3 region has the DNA TGTGCCAGCAGCCCCCGGAGAGGTCAGCCCCAGCATTTT.

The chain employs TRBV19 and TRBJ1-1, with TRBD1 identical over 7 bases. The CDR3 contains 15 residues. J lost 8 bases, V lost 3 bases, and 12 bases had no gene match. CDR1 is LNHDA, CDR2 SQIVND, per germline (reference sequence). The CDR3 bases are TGTGCCAGTAGTATGAGGGGGCAGGGTCCCACCGAAGCTTTCTTT. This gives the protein CASSMRGQGPTEAFF. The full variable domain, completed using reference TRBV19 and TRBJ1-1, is DGGITQSPKYLFRKEGQNVTLSCEQNLNHDAMYWYRQDPGQGLRLIYYSQIVNDFQKGDIAEGYSVSREKKESFPLTVTSAQKNPTAFYLCASSMRGQGPTEAFFGQGTRLTVV.

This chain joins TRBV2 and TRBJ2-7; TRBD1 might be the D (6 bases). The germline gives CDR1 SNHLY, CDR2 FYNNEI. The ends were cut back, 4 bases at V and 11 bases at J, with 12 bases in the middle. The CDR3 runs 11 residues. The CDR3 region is CASSGRGNKYF. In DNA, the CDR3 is TGTGCCAGCAGTGGCAGGGGTAATAAGTACTTC.

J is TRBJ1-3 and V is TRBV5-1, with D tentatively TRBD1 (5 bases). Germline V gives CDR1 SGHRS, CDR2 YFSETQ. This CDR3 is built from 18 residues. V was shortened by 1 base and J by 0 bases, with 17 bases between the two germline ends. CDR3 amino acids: CASSLWYDGASSGNTIYF. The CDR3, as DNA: TGCGCCAGCAGCTTGTGGTACGATGGGGCGAGCTCTGGAAACACCATATATTTT. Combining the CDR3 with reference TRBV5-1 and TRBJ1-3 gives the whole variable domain KAGVTQTPRYLIKTRGQQVTLSCSPISGHRSVSWYQQTPGQGLQFLFEYFSETQRNKGNFPGRFSGRQFSNSRSEMNVSTLELGDSALYLCASSLWYDGASSGNTIYFGEGSWLTVV.

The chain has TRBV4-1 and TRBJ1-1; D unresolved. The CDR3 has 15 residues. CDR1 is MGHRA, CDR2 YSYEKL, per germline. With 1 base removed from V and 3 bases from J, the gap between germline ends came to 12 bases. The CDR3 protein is CASSQVPLGDTEAFF. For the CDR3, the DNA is TGCGCCAGCAGCCAAGTCCCACTAGGAGACACTGAAGCTTTCTTT.

In DNA form, the CDR3 reads TGTGCCAGCAGCCAGACAGGGGGCGGGAAAAAACTGTTTTTT. It translates to CASSQTGGGKKLFF. The chain couples TRBV27 to TRBJ1-4; 10 bases are a match to TRBD1. The V gene's germline CDR1 is MNHEY and CDR2 SMNVEV (reference sequence). The V segment lost 6 bases and the J segment 9 bases; nucleotides outside the gene matches: 7. The CDR3 length is 14 residues. The variable domain in full, with the rest retrieved from reference TRBV27 and TRBJ1-4, is EAQVTQNPRYLITVTGKKLTVTCSQNMNHEYMSWYRQDPGLGLRQIYYSMNVEVTDKGDVPEGYKVSRKEKRNFPLILESPSPNQTSLYFCASSQTGGGKKLFFGSGTQLSVL.

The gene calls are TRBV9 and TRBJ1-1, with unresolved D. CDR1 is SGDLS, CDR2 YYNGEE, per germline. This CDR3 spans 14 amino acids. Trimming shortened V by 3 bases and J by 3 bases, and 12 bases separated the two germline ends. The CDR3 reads CASSANRGDTEAFF. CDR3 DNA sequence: TGTGCCAGCAGCGCCAACCGCGGGGACACTGAAGCTTTCTTT.

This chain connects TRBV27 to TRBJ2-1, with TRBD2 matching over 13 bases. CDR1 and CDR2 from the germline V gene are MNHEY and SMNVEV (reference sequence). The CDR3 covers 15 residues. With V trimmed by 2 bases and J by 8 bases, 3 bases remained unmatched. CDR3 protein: CASSLGLAGVDEQFF. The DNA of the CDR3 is TGTGCCAGCAGTTTAGGACTAGCGGGAGTTGATGAGCAGTTCTTC.

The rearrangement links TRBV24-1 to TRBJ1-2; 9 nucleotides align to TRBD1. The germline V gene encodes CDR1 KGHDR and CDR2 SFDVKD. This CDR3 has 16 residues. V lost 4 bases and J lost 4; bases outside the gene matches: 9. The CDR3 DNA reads TGTGCCACCAGTGACTCCACAGGGGGCTTCGGCTATGGCTACACCTTC. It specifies CATSDSTGGFGYGYTF.

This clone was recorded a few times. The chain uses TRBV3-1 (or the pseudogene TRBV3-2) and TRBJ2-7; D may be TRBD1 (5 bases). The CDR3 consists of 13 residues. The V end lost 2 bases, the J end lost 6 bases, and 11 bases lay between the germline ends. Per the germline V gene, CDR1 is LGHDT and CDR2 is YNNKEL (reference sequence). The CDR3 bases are TGTGCCAGCAGCCAATACAGGAGCTCCGAGCAGTACTTC. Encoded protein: CASSQYRSSEQYF.

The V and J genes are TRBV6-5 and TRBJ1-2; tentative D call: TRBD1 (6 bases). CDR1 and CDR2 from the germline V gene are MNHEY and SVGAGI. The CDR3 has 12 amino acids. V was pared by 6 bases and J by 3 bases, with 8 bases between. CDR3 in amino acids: CASSRTDYGYTF. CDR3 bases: TGTGCCAGCAGCCGGACAGACTATGGCTACACCTTC.

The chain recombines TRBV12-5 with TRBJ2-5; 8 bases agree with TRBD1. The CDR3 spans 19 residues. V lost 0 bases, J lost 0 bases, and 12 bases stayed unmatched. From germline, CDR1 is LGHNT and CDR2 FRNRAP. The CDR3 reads CASGLVLFGQGRNQETQYF. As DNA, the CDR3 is TGTGCTAGTGGTTTGGTACTTTTCGGACAGGGACGGAACCAAGAGACCCAGTACTTC.

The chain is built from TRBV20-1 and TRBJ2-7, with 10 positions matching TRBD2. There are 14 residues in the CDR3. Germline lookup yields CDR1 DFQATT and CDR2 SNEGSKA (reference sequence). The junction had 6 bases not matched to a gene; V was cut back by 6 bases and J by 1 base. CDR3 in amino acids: CSASLAGASYEQYF. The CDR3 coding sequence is TGCAGTGCCAGTCTAGCGGGGGCATCCTACGAGCAGTACTTC.

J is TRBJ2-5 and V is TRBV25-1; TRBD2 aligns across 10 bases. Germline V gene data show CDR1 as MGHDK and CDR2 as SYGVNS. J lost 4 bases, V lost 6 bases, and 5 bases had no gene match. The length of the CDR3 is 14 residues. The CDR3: CASSPSGGGETQYF. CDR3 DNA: TGTGCCAGCAGCCCTAGCGGGGGCGGAGAGACCCAGTACTTC. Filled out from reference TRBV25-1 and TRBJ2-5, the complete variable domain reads EADIYQTPRYLVIGTGKKITLECSQTMGHDKMYWYQQDPGMELHLIHYSYGVNSTEKGDLSSESTVSRIRTEHFPLTLESARPSHTSQYLCASSPSGGGETQYFGPGTRLLVL.